This TCR beta chain was sequenced during a study of tumor-infiltrating lymphocytes in localized non-small cell lung cancer. Study summary: The cohort mixed smokers and never-smokers, several histologies, and some post-neoadjuvant-chemotherapy samples. From each patient, both tumor and uninvolved lung, non-adjacent to tumor, were sampled.

The CDR3 covers 14 residues. Trimming left V 4 bases short and J 0 bases short, with 5 bases between. Germline V lookup: CDR1 SGHRS, CDR2 YFSETQ. This clone occurred a few times. Antigen: not known. The assay was immunoSEQ multiplex PCR, and TCRdb's table has in-frame clones only and misses some. The repertoire holds about 13,000 clones, with around 68% as singletons. Points from the study as a whole: TCR sequencing covered a subset of patients with enough tissue.

Source material: uninvolved lung tissue not adjacent to the tumor. The receptor was isolated from a human donor with non-small cell lung cancer. The J gene is TRBJ2-6, the V gene TRBV5-1; D is uncertain. The CDR3 DNA sequence: TGCGCCAGCAGCGCTCCCTCTGGGGCCAACGTCCTGACTTTC. Protein product: CASSAPSGANVLTF.